A selection of T cell receptor beta chains follows, all from one sample in a study of shared T cell receptors in the human thymus. The protocol was immunoSEQ multiplex PCR, while the TCRdb copy is restricted to in-frame clones and leaves out a portion. Of hundreds of thousands of clones in the sample, around nine tenths are singletons; the top ten hold over 0.008%. The data also belong to a second study, concerning human thymus T cells.

Sequenced material: thymocytes. Receptors originate from a boy less than two years old with a congenital heart defect. CDR3s include the opening cysteine and the closing phenylalanine or tryptophan. Fields, in order: CDR3 DNA, CDR3 protein, clone size, J gene, D gene, V gene. A D gene is named only where the DNA matches it firmly. Clone size is shown for a subset of rows, as once, few, many or a class of expanded clone.

cdr3_nt: TGTGCCAGCAGCTATCCTTTCTCTAGCGGGAGCACAGATACGCAGTATTTT
cdr3_aa: CASSYPFSSGSTDTQYF
clone_size: .
j_call: TRBJ2-3
d_call: TRBD2
v_call: TRBV7-2

cdr3_nt: TGTGCCAGCAGTTCAGGACAGGGGCGAAGCTCCTACGAGCAGTACTTC
cdr3_aa: CASSSGQGRSSYEQYF
clone_size: .
j_call: TRBJ2-7
d_call: TRBD1
v_call: TRBV6-5

cdr3_nt: TGTGCCAGCAGCCAGGGGACCTCCGCGGGGAATGAAAAACTGTTTTTT
cdr3_aa: CASSQGTSAGNEKLFF
clone_size: .
j_call: TRBJ1-4
d_call: .
v_call: TRBV14

cdr3_nt: TGTGCCAGCAGCAGGACTAGCGGAAACTTATCCCCCTACGAGCAGTACTTC
cdr3_aa: CASSRTSGNLSPYEQYF
clone_size: once
j_call: TRBJ2-7
d_call: TRBD2
v_call: TRBV13

cdr3_nt: TGCAGCATACAGAGCTCTGGGGCCAACGTCCTGACTTTC
cdr3_aa: CSIQSSGANVLTF
clone_size: .
j_call: TRBJ2-6
d_call: .
v_call: TRBV29-1

cdr3_nt: TGTGCCAGTAGTAGAGGGTTTGGCTGGGAGGACACCGGGGAGCTGTTTTTT
cdr3_aa: CASSRGFGWEDTGELFF
clone_size: .
j_call: TRBJ2-2
d_call: .
v_call: TRBV19

cdr3_nt: TGTGCCAGTAGTATGGGAGCGGTCAGCAATCAGCCCCAGCATTTT
cdr3_aa: CASSMGAVSNQPQHF
clone_size: few
j_call: TRBJ1-5
d_call: .
v_call: TRBV19

cdr3_nt: TGTGCCAGCAGCTTGTCGTCGCAAGGGGGAAACGACACCATATATTTT
cdr3_aa: CASSLSSQGGNDTIYF
clone_size: .
j_call: TRBJ1-3
d_call: .
v_call: TRBV5-6

cdr3_nt: TGTGCCAGCAGCCCCGGGGACGAGCAGTACTTC
cdr3_aa: CASSPGDEQYF
clone_size: .
j_call: TRBJ2-7
d_call: .
v_call: TRBV7-9

cdr3_nt: TGTGCCAGCAGTGAAAATCTAAAGAGGGGGCGAGCCGGGGAGCTGTTTTTT
cdr3_aa: CASSENLKRGRAGELFF
clone_size: few
j_call: TRBJ2-2
d_call: TRBD1
v_call: TRBV6-1

cdr3_nt: TGTGCCAGCAGCTTAGGTGCGGGAGGGAACCAAGAGACCCAGTACTTC
cdr3_aa: CASSLGAGGNQETQYF
clone_size: .
j_call: TRBJ2-5
d_call: TRBD2
v_call: TRBV11-2

cdr3_nt: TGTGCCAGCAGTGATTCCCCGACCCGGCTGCAGGGAGAGCAGTTCTTC
cdr3_aa: CASSDSPTRLQGEQFF
clone_size: .
j_call: TRBJ2-1
d_call: .
v_call: TRBV2

cdr3_nt: TGTGCCAGCAGCTTAGCGGGGCCCCAAGAGACCCAGTACTTC
cdr3_aa: CASSLAGPQETQYF
clone_size: .
j_call: TRBJ2-5
d_call: .
v_call: TRBV7-9

cdr3_nt: TGCGCCAGCAGCTTGGGGACAGCTAGCTCCTACGAGCAGTACTTC
cdr3_aa: CASSLGTASSYEQYF
clone_size: once
j_call: TRBJ2-7
d_call: .
v_call: TRBV5-1

cdr3_nt: TGCAGTGCCCCGGCCCCCAGGGGGTACTTC
cdr3_aa: CSAPAPRGYF
clone_size: once
j_call: TRBJ2-7
d_call: .
v_call: TRBV20-1

cdr3_nt: TGTGCCAGCAGTGATCTTGTAGTACCCTACGAGCAGTACTTC
cdr3_aa: CASSDLVVPYEQYF
clone_size: .
j_call: TRBJ2-7
d_call: .
v_call: TRBV25-1

cdr3_nt: TGTGCCAGTCGAAGACTAGCGGGAGACCCCTCCTACAATGAGCAGTTCTTC
cdr3_aa: CASRRLAGDPSYNEQFF
clone_size: .
j_call: TRBJ2-1
d_call: TRBD2
v_call: TRBV27

cdr3_nt: TGTGCCAGCAGCCAAGATTGTCCCCCGGGTACAGATACGCAGTATTTT
cdr3_aa: CASSQDCPPGTDTQYF
clone_size: .
j_call: TRBJ2-3
d_call: .
v_call: TRBV4-2

cdr3_nt: TGTGCCACCAGCGAACATAGCGGGCTTGTAGGATACAATGAGCAGTTCTTC
cdr3_aa: CATSEHSGLVGYNEQFF
clone_size: .
j_call: TRBJ2-1
d_call: TRBD2
v_call: TRBV15

cdr3_nt: TGTGCCTGGAGTGTACCCTTTACTAGCGGGAGGTGGAGTGAGCAGTTCTTC
cdr3_aa: CAWSVPFTSGRWSEQFF
clone_size: .
j_call: TRBJ2-1
d_call: TRBD2
v_call: TRBV30

cdr3_nt: TGCGCCAGCAGCCAAAGGCGGGAGGAGACAGATACGCAGTATTTT
cdr3_aa: CASSQRREETDTQYF
clone_size: .
j_call: TRBJ2-3
d_call: TRBD2
v_call: TRBV4-3

cdr3_nt: TGTGCCAGCAGTTTTAGCAACGGGACAGGACCTTGCACAGATACGCAGTATTTT
cdr3_aa: CASSFSNGTGPCTDTQYF
clone_size: .
j_call: TRBJ2-3
d_call: TRBD1
v_call: TRBV27

cdr3_nt: TGTGCCAGCAGTCCCCTACTAGCGGGAGTGGGGGCCTACAATGAGCAGTTCTTC
cdr3_aa: CASSPLLAGVGAYNEQFF
clone_size: .
j_call: TRBJ2-1
d_call: TRBD2
v_call: TRBV27

cdr3_nt: TGTGCCAGCAGCCCACTAGCGTACAATGAGCAGTTCTTC
cdr3_aa: CASSPLAYNEQFF
clone_size: .
j_call: TRBJ2-1
d_call: TRBD2
v_call: TRBV6-1

cdr3_nt: TGCGCCAGCAGCTTGACAGGCCCTATAGCCAAAAACATTCAGTACTTC
cdr3_aa: CASSLTGPIAKNIQYF
clone_size: .
j_call: TRBJ2-4
d_call: .
v_call: TRBV5-1

cdr3_nt: TGTGCCTGGAGTGTACAGGAGCGGCTAGCGGGATGCGAGCAGTACTTC
cdr3_aa: CAWSVQERLAGCEQYF
clone_size: once
j_call: TRBJ2-7
d_call: TRBD2
v_call: TRBV30

cdr3_nt: TGTGCCAGCAGCTCCGCGGGACTAGCGGGGACCTACGAGCAGTACTTC
cdr3_aa: CASSSAGLAGTYEQYF
clone_size: .
j_call: TRBJ2-7
d_call: TRBD2
v_call: TRBV7-6